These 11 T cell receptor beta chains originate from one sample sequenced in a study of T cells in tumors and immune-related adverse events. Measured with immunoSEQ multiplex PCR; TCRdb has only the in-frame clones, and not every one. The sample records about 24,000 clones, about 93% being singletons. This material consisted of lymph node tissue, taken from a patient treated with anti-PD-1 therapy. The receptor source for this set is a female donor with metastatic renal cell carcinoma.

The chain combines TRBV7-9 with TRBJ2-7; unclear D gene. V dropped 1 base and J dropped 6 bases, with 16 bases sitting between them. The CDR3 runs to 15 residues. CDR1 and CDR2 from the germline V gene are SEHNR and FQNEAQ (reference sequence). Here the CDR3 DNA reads TGTGCCAGCAGCTTAGGCATGTGGACGGCTGGCGAGCAGTACTTC. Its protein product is CASSLGMWTAGEQYF.

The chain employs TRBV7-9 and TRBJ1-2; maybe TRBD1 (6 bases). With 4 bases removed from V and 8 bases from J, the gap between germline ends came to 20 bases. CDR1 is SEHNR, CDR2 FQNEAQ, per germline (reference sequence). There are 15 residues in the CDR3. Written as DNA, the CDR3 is TGTGCCAGCAGCTACAATTTAATACAGGGAACAGGCTACACCTTC. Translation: CASSYNLIQGTGYTF.

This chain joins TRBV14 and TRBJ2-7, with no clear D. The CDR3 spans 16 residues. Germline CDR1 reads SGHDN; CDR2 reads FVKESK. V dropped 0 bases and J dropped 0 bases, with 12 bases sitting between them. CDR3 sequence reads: CASSQDSILSSYEQYF. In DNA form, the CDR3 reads TGTGCCAGCAGCCAAGATAGCATACTGAGCTCCTACGAGCAGTACTTC.

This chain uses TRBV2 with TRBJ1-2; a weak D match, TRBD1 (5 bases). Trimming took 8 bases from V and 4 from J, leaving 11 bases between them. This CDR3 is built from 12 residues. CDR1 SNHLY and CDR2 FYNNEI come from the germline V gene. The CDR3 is CASSTGLYGYTF. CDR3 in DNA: TGTGCCAGCTCGACGGGACTCTATGGCTACACCTTC.

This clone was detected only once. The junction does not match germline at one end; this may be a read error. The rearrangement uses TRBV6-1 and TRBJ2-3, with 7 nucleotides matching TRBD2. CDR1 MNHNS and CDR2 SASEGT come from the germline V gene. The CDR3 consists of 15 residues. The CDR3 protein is CASSEGRDYTETQYF. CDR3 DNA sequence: TGTGCCAGCAGTGAAGGCAGGGACTACACAGAAACGCAGTATTTT.

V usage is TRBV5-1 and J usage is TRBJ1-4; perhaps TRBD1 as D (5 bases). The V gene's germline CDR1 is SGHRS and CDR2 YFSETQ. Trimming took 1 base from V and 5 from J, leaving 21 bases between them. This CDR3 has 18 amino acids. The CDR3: CASSLIENSRGGNEKLFF. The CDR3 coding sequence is TGCGCCAGCAGCTTGATAGAAAACTCAAGGGGCGGAAATGAAAAACTGTTTTTT.

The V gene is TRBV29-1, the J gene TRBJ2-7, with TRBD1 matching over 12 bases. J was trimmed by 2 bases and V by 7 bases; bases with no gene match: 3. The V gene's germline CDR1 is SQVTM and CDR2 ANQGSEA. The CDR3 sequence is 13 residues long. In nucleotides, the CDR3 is TGCAGCGGTGGGACAGGGGGCACCTACGAGCAGTACTTC. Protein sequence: CSGGTGGTYEQYF.

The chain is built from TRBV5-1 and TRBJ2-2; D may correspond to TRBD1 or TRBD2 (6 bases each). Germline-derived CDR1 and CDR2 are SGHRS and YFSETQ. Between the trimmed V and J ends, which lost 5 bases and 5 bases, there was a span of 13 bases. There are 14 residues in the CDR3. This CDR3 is CASSFGGLTGELFF. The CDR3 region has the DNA TGCGCCAGCAGTTTTGGGGGGCTGACCGGGGAGCTGTTTTTT.

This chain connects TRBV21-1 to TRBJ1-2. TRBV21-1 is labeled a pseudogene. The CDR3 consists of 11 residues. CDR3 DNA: TGTGCCACGTCGACTGAGGGGGGCTACACCTTC. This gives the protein CATSTEGGYTF.

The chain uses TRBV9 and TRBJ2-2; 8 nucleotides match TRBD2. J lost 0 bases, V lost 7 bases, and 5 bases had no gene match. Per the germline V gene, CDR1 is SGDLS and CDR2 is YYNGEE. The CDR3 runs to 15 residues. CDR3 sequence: CASLPGGANTGELFF. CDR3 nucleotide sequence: TGTGCCAGCTTGCCGGGGGGGGCGAACACCGGGGAGCTGTTTTTT.

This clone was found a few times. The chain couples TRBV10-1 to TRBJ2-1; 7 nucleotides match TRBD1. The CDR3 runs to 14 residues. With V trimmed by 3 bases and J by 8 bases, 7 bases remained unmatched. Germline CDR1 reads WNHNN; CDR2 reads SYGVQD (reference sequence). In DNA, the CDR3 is TGCGCCAGCAGTGAAGTAGAGGGGGCCTATGAGCAGTTCTTC. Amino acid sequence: CASSEVEGAYEQFF.